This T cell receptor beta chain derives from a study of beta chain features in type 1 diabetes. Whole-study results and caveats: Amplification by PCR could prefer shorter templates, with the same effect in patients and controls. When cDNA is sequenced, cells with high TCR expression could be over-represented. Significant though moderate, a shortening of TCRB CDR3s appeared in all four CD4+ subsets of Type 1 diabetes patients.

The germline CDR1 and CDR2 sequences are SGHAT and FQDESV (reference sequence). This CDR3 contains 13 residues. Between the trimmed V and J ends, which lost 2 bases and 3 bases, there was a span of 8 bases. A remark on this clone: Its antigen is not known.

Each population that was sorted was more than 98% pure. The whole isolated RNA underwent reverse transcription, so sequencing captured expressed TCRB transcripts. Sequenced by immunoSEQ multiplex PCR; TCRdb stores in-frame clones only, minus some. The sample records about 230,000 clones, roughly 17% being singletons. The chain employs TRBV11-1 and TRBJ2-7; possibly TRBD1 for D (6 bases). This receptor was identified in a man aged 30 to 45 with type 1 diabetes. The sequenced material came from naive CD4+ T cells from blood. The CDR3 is CASSLRQVYEQYF. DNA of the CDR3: TGTGCCAGCAGCTTAAGACAGGTCTACGAGCAGTACTTC.